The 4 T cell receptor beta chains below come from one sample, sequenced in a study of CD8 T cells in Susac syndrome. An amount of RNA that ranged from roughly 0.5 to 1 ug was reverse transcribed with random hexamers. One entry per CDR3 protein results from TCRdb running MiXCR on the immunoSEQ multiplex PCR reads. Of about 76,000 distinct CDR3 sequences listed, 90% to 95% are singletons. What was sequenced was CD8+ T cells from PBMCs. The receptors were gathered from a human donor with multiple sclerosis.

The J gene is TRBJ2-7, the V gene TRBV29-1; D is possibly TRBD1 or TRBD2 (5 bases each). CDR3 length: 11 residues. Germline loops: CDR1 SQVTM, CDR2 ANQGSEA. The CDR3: CSGTLGYEQYF. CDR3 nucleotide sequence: TGCAGTGGGACGCTCGGCTACGAGCAGTACTTC.

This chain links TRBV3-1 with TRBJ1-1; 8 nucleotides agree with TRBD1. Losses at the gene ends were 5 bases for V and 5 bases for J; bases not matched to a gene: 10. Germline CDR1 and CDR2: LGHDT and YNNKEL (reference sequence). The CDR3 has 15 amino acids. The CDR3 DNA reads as TGTGCCAGCAGCTTTTTGGGACAGGTGGGGACTGAAGCTTTCTTT. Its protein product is CASSFLGQVGTEAFF.

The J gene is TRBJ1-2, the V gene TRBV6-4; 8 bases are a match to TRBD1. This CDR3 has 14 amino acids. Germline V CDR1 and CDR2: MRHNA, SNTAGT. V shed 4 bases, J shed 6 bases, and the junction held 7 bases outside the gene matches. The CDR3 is CASSVRRQGNGYTF. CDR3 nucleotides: TGTGCCAGCAGTGTTAGAAGACAGGGGAATGGCTACACCTTC.

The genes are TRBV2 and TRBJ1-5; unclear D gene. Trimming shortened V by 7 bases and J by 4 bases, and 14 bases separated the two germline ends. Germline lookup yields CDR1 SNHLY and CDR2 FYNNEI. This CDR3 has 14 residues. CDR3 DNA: TGTGCCAGCACCTCGGGTCTACCGAATCAGCCCCAGCATTTT. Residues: CASTSGLPNQPQHF.